The 8 T cell receptor beta chains given below trace back to one sample, sequenced in a study of blood T cells in healthy people across ages. Combining a sample-barcoded 5' primer with a J-beta primer mix, a second PCR ran for roughly 7 to 12 cycles. Via MiXCR, TCRdb re-called the 5' RACE reads, giving one row per CDR3 protein. In the table there are 1.5 million to 2 million distinct CDR3 sequences, about 50% of which are singletons. The sample taken for sequencing was blood. All receptors come from a middle-aged woman in good health.

This sequence joins TRBV29-1 and TRBJ1-2; D unclear. The CDR3 is made up of 15 amino acids. CDR1 is SQVTM and CDR2 is ANQGSEA in the germline V gene. V was trimmed by 2 bases and J by 2 bases, leaving 15 bases between them. This CDR3 reads CSVEPHLAANYGYTF. The CDR3 nucleotides read TGCAGCGTTGAACCCCACCTGGCCGCAAACTATGGCTACACCTTC.

This chain joins TRBV7-2 and TRBJ1-5; D gene uncertain. V lost 1 base, J lost 7 bases, and 17 bases lay in between. The CDR3 length is 16 residues. Germline V gene lookup returns CDR1 SGHTA and CDR2 FQGNSA. DNA for the CDR3: TGTGCCAGCAGCTTAGTGGGAGGGAGTAATCAACAGCCCCAGCATTTT. Its translation: CASSLVGGSNQQPQHF.

The chain links TRBV18 to TRBJ2-3; 8 bases are a match to TRBD2. Losses at the gene ends were 1 base for V and 4 bases for J; bases not matched to a gene: 4. This CDR3 is 15 amino acids long. Germline-derived CDR1 and CDR2 are KGHSH and LQKENI. The CDR3 loop reads CASSPRRGEADTQYF. CDR3 nucleotide sequence: TGTGCCAGCTCACCACGGCGGGGGGAGGCAGATACGCAGTATTTT.

This clonotype was observed a handful of times. CDR3 sequence (DNA): TGCAGTGCTAGTGGGGGACCCAGCTCCTACGAGCAGTACTTC. Protein product: CSASGGPSSYEQYF. The rearrangement uses TRBV20-1 and TRBJ2-7; perhaps D is TRBD1 or TRBD2 (5 bases each). Germline loops: CDR1 DFQATT, CDR2 SNEGSKA (reference sequence). V lost 3 bases, J lost 0 bases, and 12 bases lay in between. The CDR3 extends over 14 amino acids.

At least ten counts were recorded for this clonotype. This chain links TRBV28 with TRBJ1-4; D remains unclear. CDR3 size: 14 residues. The germline gives CDR1 MDHEN, CDR2 SYDVKM. V lost 6 bases, J lost 8 bases, and 16 bases lay in between. The CDR3, as DNA: TGTGCCAGCAGGTCCCCCGCGGCTGAAGAAAAACTGTTTTTT. This gives the protein CASRSPAAEEKLFF.

The chain combines TRBV28 with TRBJ1-4; weak D call: TRBD1 (6 bases). The CDR3 has 15 residues. V dropped 6 bases and J dropped 8 bases, with 19 bases sitting between them. Germline CDR1 reads MDHEN; CDR2 reads SYDVKM. The CDR3 sequence: CASSLMGAPGEKLFF. CDR3 in DNA: TGTGCCAGCAGCCTAATGGGGGCTCCAGGCGAAAAACTGTTTTTT.

As to this clonotype: One junction end does not reproduce the germline sequence, and a read error may be involved. The chain is built from TRBV7-2 and TRBJ2-5; 7 nucleotides align to TRBD2. Germline values: CDR1 SGHTA, CDR2 FQGNSA. This CDR3 region has 13 residues. The CDR3 nucleotides read TGTGCCGGCAGCGTAGTCGGGGGGGAGACCCAGTACTTC. Amino acids: CAGSVVGGETQYF.

The chain links TRBV7-2 to TRBJ2-5; D uncertain. The ends were cut back, 6 bases at V and 1 base at J, with 15 bases in the middle. The CDR3 is made up of 15 amino acids. Germline CDR1 SGHTA, CDR2 FQGNSA. CDR3 loop: CASSPPRPIQETQYF. The CDR3 DNA sequence: TGTGCCAGCAGTCCACCCCGGCCGATCCAAGAGACCCAGTACTTC.